The 32 T cell receptor beta chains below come from one sample, sequenced in a study of blood T cell repertoires in COVID-19. The assay was immunoSEQ multiplex PCR, and TCRdb's table has in-frame clones only and misses some. The sample shows 280,000 or so clones, about 89% of them seen only once. Sequencing was carried out using peripheral blood. The source of these receptors is a woman aged 60-75 years with acute or convalescent COVID-19.

The table lists this clone with a few counts. CDR3 bases: TGTGCCAGCAGGGGACAGATGAACACTGAAGCTTTCTTT. Its protein product is CASRGQMNTEAFF. The chain couples TRBV2 to TRBJ1-1, with 7 bases that match TRBD1. This CDR3 contains 13 residues. V dropped 6 bases and J dropped 0; count of bases not matched to a gene: 1. Germline V lookup: CDR1 SNHLY, CDR2 FYNNEI.

Here the CDR3 reads CASSMSSGATKLFF. The CDR3 region has the DNA TGTGCCAGTAGTATGTCTAGCGGGGCAACGAAGCTGTTTTTT. This chain uses TRBV19 with TRBJ2-2; 9 nucleotides line up with TRBD2. This CDR3 comprises 14 residues. The germline V gene has CDR1 LNHDA and CDR2 SQIVND (reference sequence). Trimming cost V 3 bases and J 12 bases; bases outside gene matches: 8.

On this clone: Other nucleotide sequences from this sample produce the same CDR3. The chain is built from TRBV19 and TRBJ1-1; 8 positions match TRBD1. The CDR3 is made up of 13 amino acids. V shed 5 bases, J shed 3 bases, and the junction held 2 bases outside the gene matches. CDR1 LNHDA and CDR2 SQIVND come from the germline V gene (reference sequence). CDR3 region: CASSADRDTEAFF. The CDR3 coding sequence is TGTGCCAGTAGTGCGGACAGGGACACTGAAGCTTTCTTT.

Here the CDR3 reads CASSRTGANYGYTF. In nucleotides, the CDR3 is TGTGCCAGCAGCCGGACAGGGGCTAACTATGGCTACACCTTC. The chain employs TRBV5-5 and TRBJ1-2; TRBD1 matches 9 bases. J was trimmed by 0 bases and V by 4 bases; bases with no gene match: 1. This CDR3 is 14 amino acids long. Germline-derived CDR1 and CDR2 are SGHKS and YYEKEE (reference sequence). Complete variable domain (other parts from reference TRBV5-5 and TRBJ1-2): DAGVTQSPTHLIKTRGQQVTLRCSPISGHKSVSWYQQVLGQGPQFIFQYYEKEERGRGNFPDRFSARQFPNYSSELNVNALLLGDSALYLCASSRTGANYGYTFGSGTRLTVV.

This clone appeared a few times. The chain carries TRBV7-8 and TRBJ2-5; 8 bases fit TRBD1. This CDR3 region has 17 residues. Trimming at V came to 7 bases and at J to 4 bases, leaving 17 bases not matched to a gene. Germline CDR1 SGHVS, CDR2 FQNEAQ. CDR3: CASTHRGQAGKRETQYF. In DNA, the CDR3 is TGTGCCAGCACCCACAGGGGACAGGCGGGAAAGAGAGAGACCCAGTACTTC.

The genes are TRBV5-1 and TRBJ1-1; possible D gene TRBD1, 5 bases. The CDR3 has 15 residues. Trimming stripped 5 bases from V and 0 bases from J, with 14 bases between. CDR1 is SGHRS, CDR2 YFSETQ, per germline. CDR3 in DNA: TGCGCCAGCAGAGGTCAGGGCGGACTGAACACTGAAGCTTTCTTT. This codes for CASRGQGGLNTEAFF.

This clone was counted once. The V call is TRBV7-2, the J call TRBJ1-3; D ambiguous. The CDR3 spans 17 residues. Deletions cut 1 base from V and 7 bases from J, with 20 bases between. Germline V gene sequence: CDR1 SGHTA, CDR2 FQGNSA. The CDR3 nucleotides are TGTGCCAGCAGCTTAGGTCCCCCTCGGTCCGGTAGTAACACCATATATTTT. Translation: CASSLGPPRSGSNTIYF.

V usage is TRBV2 and J usage is TRBJ1-5; TRBD1 matches 8 bases. The CDR3 sequence is 14 residues long. J was trimmed by 2 bases and V by 5 bases; bases with no gene match: 2. The germline V gene encodes CDR1 SNHLY and CDR2 FYNNEI. DNA for the CDR3: TGTGCCAGCAGTCCGGACAGGGGCAATCAGCCCCAGCATTTT. Encoded protein: CASSPDRGNQPQHF.

The J gene is TRBJ2-1, the V gene TRBV7-3, with TRBD1 identical over 7 bases. The CDR3 has 14 residues. Trimming at V came to 5 bases and at J to 6 bases, leaving 7 bases not matched to a gene. Germline CDR1 and CDR2: SGHTA and FQGTGA. The CDR3 region has the DNA TGTGCCAGCAGCCCCCGACAGGGTTCCAATGAGCAGTTCTTC. This encodes CASSPRQGSNEQFF.

The chain joins TRBV4-1 to TRBJ2-5; a possible D gene is TRBD2 (6 bases). This CDR3 has 14 residues. Germline values: CDR1 MGHRA, CDR2 YSYEKL. The V gene lost 4 bases and the J gene lost 2 bases, with 11 bases spanning the gap. The CDR3 DNA sequence: TGCGCCAGCAGCCCGGGGACTCTTCAAGAGACCCAGTACTTC. It codes for CASSPGTLQETQYF.

The CDR3 DNA follows: TGTGCCAGCAGCGCGCGGGAGGGTCGGGGCACCGGGGAGCTGTTTTTT. Translated, it gives CASSAREGRGTGELFF. The chain links TRBV9 to TRBJ2-2; 9 bases are shared with TRBD2. The CDR3 totals 16 residues. The J segment lost 4 bases and the V segment lost 3 bases, leaving 7 bases of the junction unmatched. CDR1 and CDR2 (germline): SGDLS, YYNGEE.

V and J are TRBV4-2 and TRBJ2-2; TRBD1 is a possible D gene (7 bases). The V and J ends lost 5 bases and 0 bases respectively, with 16 bases between them. In germline, CDR1 is LGHNA, CDR2 YNFKEQ. This CDR3 has 17 amino acids. This chain's CDR3 is CASSAGQLSTNTGELFF. The CDR3 DNA is TGTGCCAGCAGCGCGGGACAGCTCTCCACGAACACCGGGGAGCTGTTTTTT.

The V call is TRBV18, the J call TRBJ2-1; D ambiguous. The ends were cut back, 0 bases at V and 4 bases at J, with 10 bases in the middle. Looked up from germline, CDR1 is KGHSH and CDR2 is LQKENI. The CDR3 is 15 residues long. Here the CDR3 DNA reads TGTGCCAGCTCACCACCGGAGAAGGTATACAATGAGCAGTTCTTC. Translation: CASSPPEKVYNEQFF.

V usage is TRBV5-1 and J usage is TRBJ2-5; TRBD2 agrees at 11 bases. V lost 3 bases and J lost 3; bases outside the gene matches: 1. This CDR3 is built from 14 residues. CDR1 and CDR2 (germline): SGHRS, YFSETQ. The CDR3 loop is CASSSGLAEETQYF. For the CDR3, the DNA is TGCGCCAGCAGCTCGGGACTAGCGGAAGAGACCCAGTACTTC.

The chain is built from TRBV19 and TRBJ2-2; 11 bases map to TRBD1. The J segment lost 7 bases and the V segment lost 5 bases, leaving 6 bases of the junction unmatched. The CDR3 is made up of 15 amino acids. Germline V CDR1 and CDR2: LNHDA, SQIVND (reference sequence). In DNA, the CDR3 is TGTGCCAGTAGTCCGCGGACAGGGGGCCGCGGGGAGCTGTTTTTT. Translated, it gives CASSPRTGGRGELFF.

V gene TRBV28 combines with J gene TRBJ1-6, with 8 bases matching TRBD1. CDR1 MDHEN and CDR2 SYDVKM come from the germline V gene. J lost 14 bases, V lost 6 bases, and 9 bases had no gene match. CDR3 length: 13 residues. CDR3 nucleotides: TGTGCCAGCAGCCCAGGACAGGGCGATACCCTCCACTTT. Encoded protein: CASSPGQGDTLHF.

The chain joins TRBV6-2 or TRBV6-3 to TRBJ1-1, with D hard to call. Trimming took 2 bases from V and 6 from J, leaving 16 bases between them. The CDR3 has 15 amino acids. Per germline, CDR1 MNHEY and CDR2 SVGEGT. CDR3 DNA sequence: TGTGCCAGCAGTTACATGGCTGAGGGCGTTCCTGAAGCTTTCTTT. Amino acid sequence: CASSYMAEGVPEAFF.

This chain uses TRBV27 with TRBJ2-6, with D maybe TRBD2 (6 bases). The CDR3 length is 14 residues. Germline loops: CDR1 MNHEY, CDR2 SMNVEV (reference sequence). Trimming removed 7 bases at V and 3 bases at J, with 10 bases between. In DNA form, the CDR3 reads TGTGCCAGCACCCGGGACTTTGGGGCCAACGTCCTGACTTTC. It is translated as CASTRDFGANVLTF.

The chain uses TRBV28 and TRBJ1-5; D uncertain. Germline loops: CDR1 MDHEN, CDR2 SYDVKM. CDR3 size: 14 residues. The ends were cut back, 6 bases at V and 0 bases at J, with 9 bases in the middle. As DNA, the CDR3 is TGTGCCAGCAGCCGGACTCTTAGCAATCAGCCCCAGCATTTT. Its protein is CASSRTLSNQPQHF.

The rearrangement links TRBV4-1 to TRBJ2-2, with D possibly TRBD2 on 5 matching bases. Per the germline V gene, CDR1 is MGHRA and CDR2 is YSYEKL. The CDR3 length is 15 residues. The germline V and J ends were trimmed by 4 bases and 7 bases, with 16 bases remaining between them. CDR3 in DNA: TGCGCCAGCAGCCCGGTCACGGGAAAAGGCGGGGAGCTGTTTTTT. Its protein product is CASSPVTGKGGELFF.

The gene calls are TRBV5-6 and TRBJ1-2; maybe TRBD1 (6 bases). The CDR3 totals 13 residues. V was cut by 2 bases and J by 5 bases, with 10 bases left in between. The germline V gene encodes CDR1 SGHDT and CDR2 YYEEEE. The CDR3 coding sequence is TGTGCCAGCAGCTTAAATGGACAGTATGGCTACACCTTC. Its protein product is CASSLNGQYGYTF.

The chain uses TRBV5-8 and TRBJ2-7, with D possibly being TRBD2 (6 bases). Deletions cut 4 bases from V and 5 bases from J, with 10 bases between. There are 12 residues in the CDR3. CDR1 is SGHTS, CDR2 YDEGEE, per germline. The CDR3 nucleotides read TGTGCCAGCAGCCGGTGGGGGGACGAGCAGTACTTC. Translation gives CASSRWGDEQYF.

V and J are TRBV29-1 and TRBJ2-5; a possible D gene is TRBD1 (6 bases). Trimming cost V 4 bases and J 1 base, with 7 bases left between them. In germline, CDR1 is SQVTM, CDR2 ANQGSEA. The CDR3 length is 12 residues. For the CDR3, the DNA is TGCAGCGTTGGGACAGTCCAAGAGACCCAGTACTTC. Translated, it gives CSVGTVQETQYF. The full variable domain, in which reference TRBV29-1 and TRBJ2-5 provide the parts outside the CDR3, is SAVISQKPSRDICQRGTSLTIQCQVDSQVTMMFWYRQQPGQSLTLIATANQGSEATYESGFVIDKFPISRPNLTFSTLTVSNMSPEDSSIYLCSVGTVQETQYFGPGTRLLVL.

The CDR3 DNA follows: TGTGCCAGTATTTTATACCCCGGGAGCAATCAGCCCCAGCATTTT. Amino acid sequence: CASILYPGSNQPQHF. The V call is TRBV19, the J call TRBJ1-5; D remains ambiguous. CDR3 length: 15 amino acids. Germline V gene lookup returns CDR1 LNHDA and CDR2 SQIVND (reference sequence). Trimming removed 7 bases at V and 1 base at J, with 14 bases between.

The V and J genes are TRBV29-1 and TRBJ2-5, with TRBD2 matching over 11 bases. Losses at the gene ends were 1 base for V and 5 bases for J; bases not matched to a gene: 3. Germline-derived CDR1 and CDR2 are SQVTM and ANQGSEA. The CDR3 consists of 14 residues. The DNA for the CDR3 is TGCAGCGTTGAAGTAGCGGGGGGGCGTGAGACCCAGTACTTC. It codes for CSVEVAGGRETQYF.

This clone was picked up many times. An end of the junction differs from the germline gene, which may be a read error. The gene calls are TRBV6-2 or TRBV6-3 and TRBJ2-7, with 7 bases lining up with TRBD1. Germline CDR1 MNHEY, CDR2 SVGEGT. The CDR3 totals 12 residues. The CDR3 sequence: CASSSKGAPRDF. For the CDR3, the DNA is TGTGCCAGCAGTTCCAAGGGGGCCCCCAGGGACTTC.

This sequence joins TRBV5-1 and TRBJ2-5; 9 nucleotides align to TRBD1. With 5 bases clipped from V and 4 bases from J, the junction kept 6 bases outside the gene matches. CDR3 size: 14 residues. Germline V gene data show CDR1 as SGHRS and CDR2 as YFSETQ. CDR3 protein: CASRRGQGRETQYF. The DNA for the CDR3 is TGCGCCAGCAGACGGGGACAGGGCAGAGAGACCCAGTACTTC.

The genes are TRBV6-5 and TRBJ1-5; 10 bases map to TRBD1. CDR3 size: 14 residues. Germline CDR1 reads MNHEY; CDR2 reads SVGAGI. With 4 bases clipped from V and 6 bases from J, the junction kept 3 bases outside the gene matches. The CDR3 loop is CASSSRQGAQPQHF. The CDR3 region has the DNA TGTGCCAGCAGTTCGAGACAGGGGGCTCAGCCCCAGCATTTT.

The gene calls are TRBV5-1 and TRBJ2-1; TRBD2 matches at 8 bases. The V gene end was trimmed by 0 bases and the J gene end by 5 bases; junction bases not matched to a gene: 10. Per the germline V gene, CDR1 is SGHRS and CDR2 is YFSETQ. The CDR3 sequence is 17 residues long. CDR3 sequence (DNA): TGCGCCAGCAGCTTGGCGGCTAGCGGGCGGTCCAACAATGAGCAGTTCTTC. Translating gives CASSLAASGRSNNEQFF.

V is TRBV19 and J is TRBJ2-1; 10 nucleotides align to TRBD2. Germline CDR1 LNHDA, CDR2 SQIVND (reference sequence). J was trimmed by 9 bases and V by 3 bases; bases with no gene match: 11. There are 16 residues in the CDR3. The CDR3 coding sequence is TGTGCCAGTAGTATCATAGCGGGGGGTGTTCATAGTGAGCAGTTCTTC. This gives the protein CASSIIAGGVHSEQFF.

V usage is TRBV5-1 and J usage is TRBJ1-2; 7 bases line up with TRBD1. CDR1 SGHRS and CDR2 YFSETQ come from the germline V gene. J was trimmed by 8 bases and V by 4 bases; bases with no gene match: 8. The CDR3 extends over 13 amino acids. The CDR3 protein is CASSDSTGLGYTF. CDR3 nucleotide sequence: TGCGCCAGCAGCGACTCGACAGGGTTAGGCTACACCTTC.

This sequence joins TRBV29-1 and TRBJ2-7; D possibly corresponds to TRBD1 (6 bases). Germline CDR1 SQVTM, CDR2 ANQGSEA. This CDR3 spans 14 amino acids. Trimming cost V 6 bases and J 5 bases, with 20 bases left between them. CDR3 in amino acids: CSVVMIQGPNEQYF. CDR3 sequence (DNA): TGCAGCGTCGTAATGATACAGGGACCCAACGAGCAGTACTTC.